The 15 T cell receptor beta chains in this list originate from one sample, sequenced in a study of OX40 agonist ivuxolimab in advanced cancers. The library relied on the immunoSEQ multiplex PCR assay. Imported from immuneACCESS, the table was reduced by TCRdb to in-frame sequences with V and J called. These copies leave out some clones; in studies compared against another copy, an unresolved V gene accounts for under half, and the cause of the remainder is not known. This sample has 70,000 to 95,000 clones in its table, and approximately 82% of those were observed once. The ten largest make up about 0.73% of the sample. The sample consisted of CD4+ or CD8+ T cells sorted from blood, taken in a trial of the OX40 agonist ivuxolimab. The receptors originated from an adult with an advanced solid tumor such as melanoma, head and neck, liver or kidney cancer.

The chain employs TRBV7-9 and TRBJ2-3, with 14 bases that match TRBD2. The CDR3 covers 19 residues. CDR1 and CDR2 (germline): SEHNR, FQNEAQ (reference sequence). J was trimmed by 1 base and V by 5 bases; bases with no gene match: 11. CDR3 region: CASSPRGLAGARRTDTQYF. DNA of the CDR3: TGTGCCAGCAGCCCACGGGGACTAGCGGGGGCCCGTCGCACAGATACGCAGTATTTT.

The rearrangement links TRBV7-9 to TRBJ1-3, with a possible D match to TRBD1 (5 bases). The CDR3 runs 17 residues. V dropped 5 bases and J dropped 0 bases, with 17 bases sitting between them. CDR1 is SEHNR, CDR2 FQNEAQ, per germline (reference sequence). The CDR3 DNA is TGTGCCAGCAGCCCCAATCTGGGGCCATACTCTGGAAACACCATATATTTT. Translated, it gives CASSPNLGPYSGNTIYF.

In DNA form, the CDR3 reads TGTGCCAGCGGACCTGGACGGAATCAGCCCCAGCATTTT. Translated, it gives CASGPGRNQPQHF. This chain joins TRBV27 and TRBJ1-5; D is undetermined. Trimming cost V 8 bases and J 4 bases, with 12 bases left between them. This CDR3 region has 13 residues. Germline CDR1 is MNHEY and CDR2 is SMNVEV (reference sequence).

The chain combines TRBV19 with TRBJ1-1; D is ambiguous. The CDR3 is 14 amino acids. Trimming removed 2 bases from V and 4 bases from J, with 11 bases in between. The V gene's germline CDR1 is LNHDA and CDR2 SQIVND (reference sequence). The CDR3 DNA follows: TGTGCCAGTAGTATACCGGGTTTACGCACTGAAGCTTTCTTT. Translated, it gives CASSIPGLRTEAFF.

In its sample, this clone was seen a few times. The chain is built from TRBV5-1 and TRBJ1-4; 7 bases agree with TRBD1. The CDR3 spans 17 residues. Germline loops: CDR1 SGHRS, CDR2 YFSETQ. Losses at the gene ends were 4 bases for V and 5 bases for J; bases not matched to a gene: 14. The DNA for the CDR3 is TGCGCCAGCAGCCCCAGGGGAGGGGGCTTTAGGAATGAAAAACTGTTTTTT. Amino acids: CASSPRGGGFRNEKLFF.

This chain uses TRBV28 with TRBJ2-3; perhaps TRBD2 as D (6 bases). V was pared by 8 bases and J by 3 bases, with 18 bases between. Germline assignment: CDR1 MDHEN and CDR2 SYDVKM. CDR3 length: 15 amino acids. This CDR3 is CASRVGGGSTDTQYF. DNA of the CDR3: TGTGCCAGCCGTGTCGGTGGGGGGAGTACAGATACGCAGTATTTT.

The rearrangement uses TRBV2 and TRBJ2-7; TRBD2 matches 11 bases. The ends lost 4 bases at V and 0 bases at J; junction bases unmatched: 8. Germline V gene data show CDR1 as SNHLY and CDR2 as FYNNEI. CDR3 length equals 17 residues. CDR3 loop: CASSVLAGGPPSYEQYF. For the CDR3, the DNA is TGTGCCAGCAGTGTTTTAGCGGGGGGGCCTCCCTCCTACGAGCAGTACTTC.

This chain connects TRBV11-2 to TRBJ1-4; 8 bases align to TRBD1. The J segment lost 7 bases and the V segment lost 1 base, leaving 8 bases of the junction unmatched. The CDR3 sequence is 16 residues long. Germline V gives CDR1 SGHAT, CDR2 FQNNGV. CDR3 nucleotides: TGTGCCAGCAGCTTAGCCCTCGACAGGGGAGGTGAAAAACTGTTTTTT. Translated, it gives CASSLALDRGGEKLFF.

The chain is built from TRBV20-1 and TRBJ1-1, with D maybe TRBD1 (6 bases). Trimming pared 6 bases from V and 1 base from J, leaving 6 bases between. This CDR3 has 11 amino acids. Germline V CDR1 and CDR2: DFQATT, SNEGSKA (reference sequence). In nucleotides, the CDR3 is TGCAGTGCCAGGGGGAACACTGAAGCTTTCTTT. Translation gives CSARGNTEAFF.

In this sample, this clone turned up a few times. The rearrangement joins TRBV7-9 to TRBJ2-7; 12 bases align to TRBD2. The V gene end was trimmed by 4 bases and the J gene end by 3 bases; junction bases not matched to a gene: 4. The CDR3 extends over 15 amino acids. Germline V gene lookup returns CDR1 SEHNR and CDR2 FQNEAQ (reference sequence). CDR3 DNA: TGTGCCAGCAGCTCCCCTAGCGGGAGGGACTACGAGCAGTACTTC. Its protein product is CASSSPSGRDYEQYF.

This chain links TRBV11-2 with TRBJ2-4; 9 bases align to TRBD1. J gave up 9 bases and V 5 bases, and 8 bases lay outside the gene matches. There are 14 residues in the CDR3. Looked up from germline, CDR1 is SGHAT and CDR2 is FQNNGV. The CDR3 DNA follows: TGTGCCAGCAGCAGTGGACAGGGGTCGGGCATTCAGTACTTC. Translation: CASSSGQGSGIQYF.

The chain is built from TRBV10-3 and TRBJ2-5, with a tentative D call TRBD2 (6 bases). Germline assignment: CDR1 ENHRY and CDR2 SYGVKD. The CDR3 runs to 12 residues. Trimming took off 6 bases at V and 5 bases at J, with 10 bases between the two ends. CDR3 protein: CAIRAEGETQYF. In DNA, the CDR3 is TGTGCCATCAGGGCGGAGGGGGAGACCCAGTACTTC.

This chain joins TRBV6-6 and TRBJ1-1; 12 positions match TRBD1. V was clipped by 2 bases and J by 0 bases; unmatched bases: 1. Germline V lookup: CDR1 MNHNY, CDR2 SVGAGI (reference sequence). The CDR3 sequence is 16 residues long. The CDR3: CASSYGTGGLNTEAFF. The CDR3 DNA sequence: TGTGCCAGCAGTTACGGGACAGGGGGCTTGAACACTGAAGCTTTCTTT.

Worth noting for this clone: One end of the junction varies from germline; a read error may be responsible. The chain carries TRBV28 and TRBJ2-7; 11 positions match TRBD1. CDR3 length equals 12 residues. Germline CDR1 MDHEN, CDR2 SYDVKM. DNA of the CDR3: TGTGCCAGCAGTTCCCTGGGACAGGGGGTTCCCTTC. As protein: CASSSLGQGVPF.

A single count supports this clone. The rearrangement links TRBV21-1 to TRBJ1-2; the table assigns TRBD1, which was not confirmed against the DNA. TRBV21-1 is tagged as a pseudogene. The CDR3 is made up of 11 amino acids. The CDR3 DNA follows: TGTGCCAGCAACCCAGGGGGGGGCTACACCTTC. Protein product: CASNPGGGYTF.